The 17 T cell receptor beta chains presented below share a single source sample, sequenced in a study of blood T cell repertoires in COVID-19. Profiling relied on immunoSEQ multiplex PCR, and the TCRdb table lists in-frame clones only, not all of them. Among roughly 150,000 clones listed, roughly 85% were seen once. What was sequenced was PBMCs or T cells enriched from blood (not recorded which). These receptor sequences come from a woman aged 70-85 years in a cohort exposed to, infected with or recovered from COVID-19 (not recorded which).

This chain links TRBV2 with TRBJ2-7; D uncertain. Trimming shortened V by 6 bases and J by 2 bases, and 11 bases separated the two germline ends. Germline lookup yields CDR1 SNHLY and CDR2 FYNNEI. This CDR3 is 13 amino acids long. The chain's CDR3 is CASRKEIAYEQYF. DNA of the CDR3: TGTGCCAGCAGGAAGGAGATAGCCTACGAGCAGTACTTC. Filled out from reference TRBV2 and TRBJ2-7, the complete variable domain reads EPEVTQTPSHQVTQMGQEVILRCVPISNHLYFYWYRQILGQKVEFLVSFYNNEISEKSEIFDDQFSVERPDGSNFTLKIRSTKLEDSAMYFCASRKEIAYEQYFGPGTRLTVT.

The gene calls are TRBV19 and TRBJ1-5; D is possibly TRBD1 (6 bases). The CDR3 sequence is 14 residues long. Germline V gives CDR1 LNHDA, CDR2 SQIVND (reference sequence). Trimming pared 3 bases from V and 8 bases from J, leaving 14 bases between. For the CDR3, the DNA is TGTGCCAGTAGTATTGCGGGGGGCCCTGAGCCCCAGCATTTT. Protein product: CASSIAGGPEPQHF.

The V call is TRBV28, the J call TRBJ2-7; a weak D match, TRBD1 (5 bases). Per the germline V gene, CDR1 is MDHEN and CDR2 is SYDVKM. The CDR3 has 14 amino acids. Trimming stripped 4 bases from V and 7 bases from J, with 17 bases between. The CDR3 DNA follows: TGTGCCAGCAGTTCGCCGGAAGGGGCTAGGGAGCAGTACTTC. Amino acids: CASSSPEGAREQYF.

This clone was seen a single time. The chain uses TRBV4-2 and TRBJ1-5; D unresolved. CDR1 is LGHNA, CDR2 YNFKEQ, per germline. CDR3 size: 15 residues. Deletions cut 7 bases from V and 0 bases from J, with 13 bases between. CDR3 sequence (DNA): TGTGCCAGCAACGGGGAGCCCTATAGCAATCAGCCCCAGCATTTT. This codes for CASNGEPYSNQPQHF.

This clone was seen a single time. V and J are TRBV18 and TRBJ1-5; maybe TRBD1 (6 bases). Germline-derived CDR1 and CDR2 are KGHSH and LQKENI. The CDR3 is 16 amino acids. The germline V and J ends were trimmed by 5 bases and 2 bases, with 16 bases remaining between them. CDR3 sequence: CASSTVQGRRNQPQHF. In DNA, the CDR3 is TGTGCCAGCTCAACCGTACAGGGACGACGCAATCAGCCCCAGCATTTT. The full variable domain, in which reference TRBV18 and TRBJ1-5 provide the parts outside the CDR3, is NAGVMQNPRHLVRRRGQEARLRCSPMKGHSHVYWYRQLPEEGLKFMVYLQKENIIDESGMPKERFSAEFPKEGPSILRIQQVVRGDSAAYFCASSTVQGRRNQPQHFGDGTRLSIL.

The chain is built from TRBV18 and TRBJ2-2; possible D gene TRBD1, 6 bases. The CDR3 is 16 residues long. Germline V gene data show CDR1 as KGHSH and CDR2 as LQKENI. Trimming removed 2 bases from V and 2 bases from J, with 12 bases in between. The CDR3 region has the DNA TGTGCCAGCTCACCAATTGGGACAAGCAACACCGGGGAGCTGTTTTTT. Residues: CASSPIGTSNTGELFF.

The V and J genes are TRBV5-6 and TRBJ1-3; maybe TRBD1 (5 bases). The germline V gene encodes CDR1 SGHDT and CDR2 YYEEEE. Deletions cut 4 bases from V and 4 bases from J, with 12 bases between. The CDR3 has 14 residues. The CDR3 DNA sequence: TGTGCCAGCAGCGTGACAGCTCAAGGAAACACCATATATTTT. Its protein is CASSVTAQGNTIYF.

This clone was seen only once. The V and J genes are TRBV9 and TRBJ2-2; D is perhaps TRBD2 (6 bases). The CDR3 spans 15 residues. Germline loops: CDR1 SGDLS, CDR2 YYNGEE. V gave up 5 bases and J gave up 7 bases, with 18 bases separating them. The CDR3 bases are TGTGCCAGCAGGTGGGGTAGCGGTTTGGTCGGGGAGCTGTTTTTT. This encodes CASRWGSGLVGELFF.

The rearrangement uses TRBV5-5 and TRBJ1-6; D is possibly TRBD1 (5 bases). The V and J ends lost 2 bases and 6 bases respectively, with 12 bases between them. Germline CDR1 SGHKS, CDR2 YYEKEE (reference sequence). The CDR3 is made up of 15 amino acids. The CDR3 sequence is CASSFGAGGNSPLHF. CDR3 nucleotide sequence: TGTGCCAGCAGCTTTGGCGCCGGGGGTAATTCACCCCTCCACTTT.

This clone was counted only a few times. The genes are TRBV19 and TRBJ2-7, with D possibly matching TRBD1 (6 bases). Per the germline V gene, CDR1 is LNHDA and CDR2 is SQIVND (reference sequence). V was clipped by 4 bases and J by 3 bases, with 16 bases between them. CDR3 length: 15 amino acids. Here the CDR3 reads CASSKGQTSFYEQYF. The CDR3 DNA follows: TGTGCCAGTAGTAAAGGACAGACAAGTTTCTACGAGCAGTACTTC.

This sequence joins TRBV9 and TRBJ1-1; no firm D call. There are 13 residues in the CDR3. V was cut by 4 bases and J by 4 bases, with 11 bases left in between. The germline CDR1 and CDR2 sequences are SGDLS and YYNGEE. The CDR3 region has the DNA TGTGCCAGCAGCTCGGGAATAAGCACTGAAGCTTTCTTT. Its translation: CASSSGISTEAFF. Full variable domain (remainder filled in from reference TRBV9 and TRBJ1-1): DSGVTQTPKHLITATGQRVTLRCSPRSGDLSVYWYQQSLDQGLQFLIQYYNGEERAKGNILERFSAQQFPDLHSELNLSSLELGDSALYFCASSSGISTEAFFGQGTRLTVV.

This clone came up a few times. The J gene is TRBJ1-5, the V gene TRBV7-9, with no clear D. The CDR3 contains 12 residues. Germline V lookup: CDR1 SEHNR, CDR2 FQNEAQ (reference sequence). Trimming took 5 bases from V and 10 from J, leaving 12 bases between them. The CDR3 nucleotides are TGTGCCAGCAGCGCCTACGGGTTACCCCAGCATTTT. Its translation: CASSAYGLPQHF.

The chain has TRBV28 and TRBJ2-3; D might be TRBD1 (5 bases). Trimming stripped 4 bases from V and 5 bases from J, with 10 bases between. Looked up from germline, CDR1 is MDHEN and CDR2 is SYDVKM. The CDR3 spans 13 residues. The chain's CDR3 is CASSSQDRDTQYF. The CDR3 DNA is TGTGCCAGCAGTTCACAGGACCGAGATACGCAGTATTTT.

Turning to this clone: Germline is not matched at one junction end, which may reflect a read error. The rearrangement links TRBV28 to TRBJ1-6; 9 bases are a match to TRBD1. Germline lookup yields CDR1 MDHEN and CDR2 SYDVKM. This CDR3 region has 15 residues. CDR3 sequence (DNA): TGTGCCAGCAGTGCCCGGGACAGGGATAATTCGCCCCTCCACTTT. Protein sequence: CASSARDRDNSPLHF.

The V gene is TRBV5-6, the J gene TRBJ2-7; 7 nucleotides agree with TRBD1. Germline V gene data show CDR1 as SGHDT and CDR2 as YYEEEE. CDR3 length: 16 amino acids. V shed 1 base and J 1 base; nucleotides not matched to a gene: 8. CDR3 sequence: CASSLLDRELSYEQYF. CDR3 sequence (DNA): TGTGCCAGCAGCTTGCTTGACAGGGAACTTTCCTACGAGCAGTACTTC. Drawing the rest from reference TRBV5-6 and TRBJ2-7, the complete variable domain is DAGVTQSPTHLIKTRGQQVTLRCSPKSGHDTVSWYQQALGQGPQFIFQYYEEEERQRGNFPDRFSGHQFPNYSSELNVNALLLGDSALYLCASSLLDRELSYEQYFGPGTRLTVT.

V usage is TRBV21-1 and J usage is TRBJ2-7; whether TRBD2, the table's D call, matches the DNA was not checked. TRBV21-1 is labeled a pseudogene. The CDR3 length is 16 residues. The CDR3 here is CASSKGLGSGNYEQYF. The CDR3 DNA is TGTGCCAGCAGCAAGGGACTTGGGTCGGGGAACTACGAGCAGTACTTC.

The chain has TRBV7-2 and TRBJ2-7; 10 positions agree with TRBD1. The length of the CDR3 is 14 residues. The trim removed 5 bases at V and 3 bases at J, leaving 4 bases unmatched. The germline CDR1 and CDR2 sequences are SGHTA and FQGNSA. This CDR3 is CASSRGQGLYEQYF. The CDR3 DNA reads TGTGCCAGCAGCAGGGGACAGGGGCTCTACGAGCAGTACTTC.